The clone carrying this T cell receptor (beta chain) was observed a handful of times. This may stem from a read error, because a much larger clone lies one nucleotide away. MiXCR, applied by TCRdb to the 5' RACE reads, yields one record per CDR3 protein. The sample lists more than 400,000 distinct CDR3 sequences; about 20% were seen once. This record belongs to a study of T-cell memory formation after mild COVID-19. Germline CDR1 SGHRS, CDR2 YFSETQ. The CDR3 is 14 residues long. Trimming pared 0 bases from V and 0 bases from J, leaving 7 bases between. The chain couples TRBV5-1 to TRBJ2-7; possible D gene TRBD1, 5 bases. Sequenced sample: PBMCs or a T cell subset sorted from them (not recorded which). The sequence was collected from an adult woman who had mild COVID-19 (a few samples of this study predate the infection). Cell type and time point are not known. The CDR3, as DNA: TGCGCCAGCAGCTTGGAGGGGCACTCCTACGAGCAGTACTTC. Its translation: CASSLEGHSYEQYF.